This TCR beta chain appears in the sequencing data of a study of identical twins (dated by TCRdb to 2015 to 2016). Regarding the research as a whole: TCR alpha and beta repertoires from monozygotic twins, unrelated adults of various ages and cord blood were deep-sequenced to test whether fetal clonotypes persist. To rule out contamination, the twin experiments were replicated at different times with different library preparation protocols.

This clonotype was observed a few times. This receptor's antigen is unknown. Nothing much larger sits one base from this clone, and base qualities are not available. Every donor was a healthy Caucasian. The twin cohort consisted of three pairs of female monozygotic twins, all aged roughly 18 to 29 years. Positive isolation kits from Invitrogen were used to isolate CD4+ and CD8+ T cell populations. The method behind the library was 5' RACE. TCRdb records Illumina HiSeq 2000 as the sequencer. Template switching added a universal primer binding site, and the final cDNA carried a unique molecular identifier that allowed TCR cDNA molecules to be counted accurately. Specific primers in the conserved constant-segment region were used to synthesize first-strand cDNA for the TCR alpha and beta chains. Each cDNA library was double barcoded, with a SMART-Mk sample barcode plus Illumina barcodes, to control for contamination. TruSeq adapter sequences along with Illumina sample barcodes were introduced in two successive PCR steps. The TCR alpha and beta cDNA libraries were sequenced on the Illumina HiSeq platform using custom primers. The study's processing was this. MiGEC was used to process raw reads and extract unique molecular identifiers, and MiXCR was used to find CDR3 positions. For each individual, recombination models were inferred using an EM algorithm with the repgenHMM and IGoR tools. The tcR package in R was used for shared clonotype analysis, with sharing normalized by the product of cloneset sizes. To study raw recombination without the effects of thymic and clonal selection, out-of-frame nonproductive sequences were analyzed. TCRdb passed the public sequencing reads through fastp at Q25 and MiXCR, retaining productive beta sequences. Rows with one shared CDR3 protein collapse into an entry with the most common genes and DNA. TCRdb, not the authors, supplied the V and J calls. The sample table shows hundreds of thousands of distinct CDR3 sequences, and around an eighth are seen once. Of the sample, 6% to 9% falls within the top ten clones.

From its cysteine to its phenylalanine, the CDR3 spans 13 amino acids. Of the read, only the CDR3 DNA is kept; its 39 bases are in frame from base 1. CDR1 and CDR2, per the germline V gene (reference sequence), are DFQATT and SNEGSKA. The trim is 3 bases for V and 9 bases for J, with a gap of 15 bases between the germline ends. Here is what the overall study found, with its caveats: In monozygotic twins, recombination models systematically underestimated out-of-frame TCR alpha sharing, but the models matched the sharing seen between unrelated individuals. Zero-insertion analyses could be partly confounded by invariant T cells such as MAIT and iNKT, though diverse VJ usage argued against such confounding for most clonotypes. A weaker excess of twin sharing was found in beta out-of-frame sequences because the signal-to-noise ratio was lowered by fewer shared sequences. Fewer insertions were carried by abundant cord blood beta clonotypes; a weaker similar trend was observed in young adult naive repertoires, while no such trend was observed in memory repertoires. Because the same donors could not be followed over many years, conclusions were based on cross-sectional statistical analysis. Compared with coincidental sharing between unrelated individuals, an excess of low generation-probability sequences was observed among out-of-frame TCR alpha sequences shared between twins.

These data also formed part of another study, on yellow fever vaccine responses in identical twins. As noted in the second study: The T cell response to vaccination in identical twins was reported by the authors to appear partly convergent and partly personalized. The study precisely tracked vaccine-responding T cell clones in identical twins.

The receptor was isolated from a woman between 18 and 30 years old in good health. The rearrangement combines TRBV20-1 with TRBJ2-1; no D segment can be confidently identified. Sequenced sample: CD8+ T cells sorted from blood. CDR3 region: CSARELASVEQFF. At the DNA level, the sequence is TGCAGTGCTAGGGAGTTAGCTTCGGTTGAGCAGTTCTTC.